These 28 T cell receptor beta chains were sequenced from one sample in a study of blood T cell repertoires in COVID-19. The table came from immunoSEQ multiplex PCR; TCRdb's copy has only in-frame clones and leaves some out. Of 130,000 or so clones in the sample, around 84% are singletons; the top ten hold 2% to 3%. The sequencing sample was made of PBMCs or T cells enriched from blood (not recorded which). Receptor source: a man aged 35-49 years with acute COVID-19.

The rearrangement links TRBV12-3 or TRBV12-4 to TRBJ1-2; TRBD1 matches 9 bases. V lost 3 bases, J lost 8 bases, and 4 bases stayed unmatched. This CDR3 spans 13 amino acids. The CDR3 sequence: CASSFEQGAGYTF. Written as DNA, the CDR3 is TGTGCCAGCAGTTTCGAACAGGGGGCCGGCTACACCTTC.

This chain uses TRBV6-5 with TRBJ1-2, with a weak D call TRBD1 (5 bases). The CDR3 sequence is 15 residues long. Germline V gene sequence: CDR1 MNHEY, CDR2 SVGAGI. V was shortened by 5 bases and J by 2 bases, with 15 bases between the two germline ends. The CDR3 reads CASSPQGGNNYGYTF. Here the CDR3 DNA reads TGTGCCAGCAGTCCCCAGGGAGGTAACAACTATGGCTACACCTTC.

The chain joins TRBV5-4 to TRBJ2-1; perhaps TRBD2 as D (6 bases). V lost 2 bases to trimming and J lost 8 bases, with 11 bases between them. This CDR3 comprises 13 residues. Germline CDR1 SGHNT, CDR2 YYREEE (reference sequence). The CDR3: CASSFSGLHEQFF. In DNA form, the CDR3 reads TGTGCCAGCAGCTTTAGCGGCCTCCATGAGCAGTTCTTC.

This clone has more than one count but fewer than ten. This chain links TRBV6-5 with TRBJ1-2; tentative D call: TRBD1 (6 bases). The CDR3 has 13 amino acids. Germline CDR1 and CDR2: MNHEY and SVGAGI. V lost 7 bases, J lost 7 bases, and 16 bases lay in between. CDR3 sequence (DNA): TGTGCCAGCATAAGGGGGGGGGATCGTGGCTACACCTTC. Amino acid sequence: CASIRGGDRGYTF.

The gene calls are TRBV21-1 and TRBJ1-2; TRBD1 is the table's D call and was not checked against the DNA. TRBV21-1 is a pseudogene segment. The CDR3 has 14 residues. The chain's CDR3 is CASSKENRQGGYTF. CDR3 sequence (DNA): TGTGCCAGCAGCAAAGAGAACAGGCAGGGAGGCTACACCTTC.

The chain has TRBV7-9 and TRBJ2-6; D is unclear. In germline, CDR1 is SEHNR, CDR2 FQNEAQ (reference sequence). Between the trimmed V and J ends, which lost 4 bases and 1 base, there was a span of 11 bases. The CDR3 consists of 16 residues. The CDR3 DNA is TGTGCCAGCAGCTCCTCGACTGGGTCTGGGGCCAACGTCCTGACTTTC. Protein product: CASSSSTGSGANVLTF. The full variable domain, completed using reference TRBV7-9 and TRBJ2-6, is DTGVSQNPRHKITKRGQNVTFRCDPISEHNRLYWYRQTLGQGPEFLTYFQNEAQLEKSRLLSDRFSAERPKGSFSTLEIQRTEQGDSAMYLCASSSSTGSGANVLTFGAGSRLTVL.

The chain links TRBV3-1 (or the pseudogene TRBV3-2) to TRBJ2-5; 14 bases map to TRBD2. The CDR3 has 18 amino acids. Germline lookup yields CDR1 LGHDT and CDR2 YNNKEL (reference sequence). V lost 4 bases and J lost 4; bases outside the gene matches: 11. DNA of the CDR3: TGTGCCAGCAGCCCAAGCCTGGGACTAGCGGGAGACAGAGAGACCCAGTACTTC. This encodes CASSPSLGLAGDRETQYF.

This chain links TRBV11-3 with TRBJ2-2; D perhaps matches TRBD2 (6 bases). Germline CDR1 SGHNT, CDR2 YENEEA. The CDR3 length is 15 residues. V was cut by 3 bases and J by 0 bases, with 8 bases left in between. The CDR3 region is CASSFTGANTGELFF. The CDR3 nucleotides are TGTGCCAGCAGCTTCACGGGGGCGAACACCGGGGAGCTGTTTTTT.

J is TRBJ1-2 and V is TRBV7-9; D ambiguous. Trimming removed 5 bases from V and 5 bases from J, with 9 bases in between. The CDR3 runs 12 residues. Looked up from germline, CDR1 is SEHNR and CDR2 is FQNEAQ (reference sequence). The CDR3 bases are TGTGCCAGCAGCCCGGGTCATTATGGCTACACCTTC. This codes for CASSPGHYGYTF.

Notes on this clone: Distinct nucleotide sequences in the sample also encode this CDR3. The chain links TRBV24-1 to TRBJ2-3; D gene ambiguous. Looked up from germline, CDR1 is KGHDR and CDR2 is SFDVKD. V was clipped by 9 bases and J by 0 bases, with 9 bases between them. CDR3 length equals 13 residues. The CDR3 nucleotides are TGTGCCACCGAGTCGGGTAGCACAGATACGCAGTATTTT. Its protein product is CATESGSTDTQYF.

CDR3 loop: CASSSPGLGSDTQYF. The CDR3 DNA follows: TGTGCCAGCAGCTCTCCGGGACTAGGCTCGGATACGCAGTATTTT. The chain recombines TRBV5-6 with TRBJ2-3, with 8 bases identical to TRBD2. CDR1 is SGHDT and CDR2 is YYEEEE in the germline V gene. The CDR3 has 15 amino acids. The ends lost 3 bases at V and 6 bases at J; junction bases unmatched: 9.

This chain joins TRBV19 and TRBJ1-3, with 10 bases matching TRBD1. V was clipped by 4 bases and J by 4 bases; unmatched bases: 13. The germline CDR1 and CDR2 sequences are LNHDA and SQIVND (reference sequence). The CDR3 sequence is 18 residues long. The CDR3 here is CASSTTGGAMMFGNTIYF. The CDR3, as DNA: TGTGCCAGTAGTACGACAGGGGGCGCGATGATGTTCGGAAACACCATATATTTT. Based on the CDR3 plus reference TRBV19 and TRBJ1-3, the full variable domain is DGGITQSPKYLFRKEGQNVTLSCEQNLNHDAMYWYRQDPGQGLRLIYYSQIVNDFQKGDIAEGYSVSREKKESFPLTVTSAQKNPTAFYLCASSTTGGAMMFGNTIYFGEGSWLTVV.

This clone showed up just a few times. The chain combines TRBV6-5 with TRBJ1-2; D unresolved. Germline values: CDR1 MNHEY, CDR2 SVGAGI. The CDR3 runs to 13 residues. The ends were cut back, 6 bases at V and 4 bases at J, with 12 bases in the middle. In nucleotides, the CDR3 is TGTGCCAGCAGCCTACAGTATACCTATGGCTACACCTTC. Translating gives CASSLQYTYGYTF.

The J gene is TRBJ2-5, the V gene TRBV2, with 9 bases identical to TRBD1. The V and J ends lost 7 bases and 6 bases, in that order; junction bases with no gene match: 12. Germline CDR1 is SNHLY and CDR2 is FYNNEI. The CDR3 sequence is 15 residues long. The CDR3 reads CASTKTGQGGQTQYF. DNA for the CDR3: TGTGCCAGCACCAAAACGGGACAGGGCGGACAGACCCAGTACTTC. The variable domain in full, completed from reference TRBV2 and TRBJ2-5, reads EPEVTQTPSHQVTQMGQEVILRCVPISNHLYFYWYRQILGQKVEFLVSFYNNEISEKSEIFDDQFSVERPDGSNFTLKIRSTKLEDSAMYFCASTKTGQGGQTQYFGPGTRLLVL.

This sequence joins TRBV2 and TRBJ2-6; D is uncertain. The germline V and J ends were trimmed by 8 bases and 0 bases, with 5 bases remaining between them. CDR3 length: 13 amino acids. The germline CDR1 and CDR2 sequences are SNHLY and FYNNEI. CDR3 region: CASHSSGANVLTF. In nucleotides, the CDR3 is TGTGCCAGCCACAGCTCTGGGGCCAACGTCCTGACTTTC.

This clone turned up a few times. This sequence joins TRBV6-5 and TRBJ1-1; D may be TRBD1 (5 bases). The CDR3 consists of 13 residues. CDR1 and CDR2 (germline): MNHEY, SVGAGI. The ends were cut back, 5 bases at V and 7 bases at J, with 14 bases in the middle. The CDR3 here is CASSPTPQGEAFF. CDR3 bases: TGTGCCAGCAGTCCAACGCCTCAGGGTGAAGCTTTCTTT.

The V and J genes are TRBV29-1 and TRBJ2-3; TRBD1 matches at 8 bases. This CDR3 is built from 14 residues. The junction had 6 bases not matched to a gene; V was cut back by 7 bases and J by 0 bases. Germline CDR1 reads SQVTM; CDR2 reads ANQGSEA. The CDR3 DNA follows: TGCAGCGCTTCCGGACAGGGCAGCACAGATACGCAGTATTTT. Translating it yields CSASGQGSTDTQYF.

In DNA, the CDR3 is TGTGCCAGCAGCCAAGATATTTCAGGGGGCTACACCTTC. This sequence encodes CASSQDISGGYTF. The rearrangement uses TRBV3-1 (or the pseudogene TRBV3-2) and TRBJ1-2; the D gene is possibly TRBD1 (5 bases). This CDR3 is built from 13 residues. Trimming took 0 bases from V and 8 from J, leaving 10 bases between them. From germline, CDR1 is LGHDT and CDR2 YNNKEL (reference sequence).

J is TRBJ1-2 and V is TRBV28; TRBD1 matches at 9 bases. CDR3 length: 12 residues. The germline gives CDR1 MDHEN, CDR2 SYDVKM. The junction had 2 bases not matched to a gene; V was cut back by 8 bases and J by 4 bases. This chain's CDR3 is CASEGQGYGYTF. CDR3 in DNA: TGTGCCAGCGAGGGACAGGGCTATGGCTACACCTTC.

V gene TRBV10-3 combines with J gene TRBJ1-1; 7 bases map to TRBD1. This CDR3 has 14 residues. The V gene's germline CDR1 is ENHRY and CDR2 SYGVKD. V was clipped by 3 bases and J by 5 bases; unmatched bases: 6. In DNA, the CDR3 is TGTGCCATCAGTGACTGGCAGGGGGATACTGAAGCTTTCTTT. Translation gives CAISDWQGDTEAFF.

This chain links TRBV19 with TRBJ2-5, with D maybe TRBD2 (5 bases). CDR1 and CDR2 (germline): LNHDA, SQIVND (reference sequence). The CDR3 totals 11 residues. V was pared by 5 bases and J by 5 bases, with 6 bases between. CDR3 sequence (DNA): TGTGCCAGTAGTTCGGGGGAGACCCAGTACTTC. It encodes CASSSGETQYF.

J is TRBJ2-7 and V is TRBV2; 7 positions match TRBD1. The CDR3 is made up of 9 amino acids. The germline gives CDR1 SNHLY, CDR2 FYNNEI. V trimming: 11 bases; J trimming: 12 bases; junction bases outside the gene matches: 7. CDR3 amino acids: CARPGQSYF. As DNA, the CDR3 is TGTGCCCGACCGGGACAGTCGTACTTC.

V and J are TRBV7-3 and TRBJ2-5; 9 bases align to TRBD2. Germline values: CDR1 SGHTA, CDR2 FQGTGA. J lost 9 bases, V lost 5 bases, and 4 bases had no gene match. The CDR3 sequence is 12 residues long. CDR3 in amino acids: CASSPAGGSQYF. Here the CDR3 DNA reads TGTGCCAGCAGCCCTGCGGGGGGGTCCCAGTACTTC.

The rearrangement joins TRBV7-6 to TRBJ1-6, with no clear D. Trimming took off 0 bases at V and 6 bases at J, with 9 bases between the two ends. The germline gives CDR1 SGHVS, CDR2 FNYEAQ. The CDR3 extends over 15 amino acids. This CDR3 is CASSLARLPNSPLHF. CDR3 nucleotides: TGTGCCAGCAGCTTAGCGCGTCTGCCTAATTCACCCCTCCACTTT.

The CDR3 region is CAWSPTGNTEAFF. The CDR3 DNA is TGTGCCTGGAGTCCCACAGGGAACACTGAAGCTTTCTTT. The chain links TRBV30 to TRBJ1-1; perhaps TRBD1 as D (5 bases). V dropped 2 bases and J dropped 1 base, with 8 bases sitting between them. Per germline, CDR1 GTSNPN and CDR2 SVGIG (reference sequence). This CDR3 is 13 amino acids long.

The chain has TRBV5-1 and TRBJ2-3; D might be TRBD1 (6 bases). Trimming took off 9 bases at V and 3 bases at J, with 17 bases between the two ends. The length of the CDR3 is 14 residues. Germline V CDR1 and CDR2: SGHRS, YFSETQ. CDR3 in amino acids: CATQQGGGTDTQYF. CDR3 sequence (DNA): TGCGCCACTCAACAGGGTGGTGGGACAGATACGCAGTATTTT.

The chain joins TRBV4-1 to TRBJ2-3, with TRBD2 identical over 7 bases. The germline gives CDR1 MGHRA, CDR2 YSYEKL. After removal of 4 bases from V and 4 bases from J, the junction contained 8 bases not matched to a gene. The CDR3 totals 15 residues. The CDR3 DNA follows: TGCGCCAGCAGCCCGGACGGACGGGGGGCAGATACGCAGTATTTT. Translation gives CASSPDGRGADTQYF.

The chain combines TRBV18 with TRBJ2-7, with a weak D call TRBD1 (5 bases). V lost 3 bases to trimming and J lost 4 bases, with 10 bases between them. This CDR3 is 13 amino acids long. Germline CDR1 and CDR2: KGHSH and LQKENI. This CDR3 is CASSPDTPYEQYF. The CDR3, as DNA: TGTGCCAGCTCACCGGACACACCATACGAGCAGTACTTC.